This T cell receptor beta chain was observed in a study of blood T cell repertoires in COVID-19. Study-level background: PBMCs, B-cell-depleted T cells, or T cells provided the cDNA or gDNA that made up the material.

Original methodology: Researchers report that nucleated cell counts were estimated from reference gene primer amplification. Only in-frame clones appear in the TCRdb table, and some are missing; sequencing was by immunoSEQ multiplex PCR. Clone size and the V and J calls come from that table; the DNA yielded D and trimming. The sample has over 200,000 clones, around 88% seen once; the top ten hold 4.5% to 7%. This CDR3 contains 15 residues. V was clipped by 6 bases and J by 2 bases; unmatched bases: 10. Looked up from germline, CDR1 is MNHEY and CDR2 is SVGEGT. The receptor was derived from a man older than 75 with acute or convalescent COVID-19. The rearrangement links TRBV6-2 or TRBV6-3 to TRBJ2-7; TRBD1 agrees at 7 bases. The material sequenced was peripheral blood. The CDR3 is CASSFSNRGTYEQYF. The CDR3 nucleotides read TGTGCCAGCAGCTTCTCGAACAGGGGTACCTACGAGCAGTACTTC.